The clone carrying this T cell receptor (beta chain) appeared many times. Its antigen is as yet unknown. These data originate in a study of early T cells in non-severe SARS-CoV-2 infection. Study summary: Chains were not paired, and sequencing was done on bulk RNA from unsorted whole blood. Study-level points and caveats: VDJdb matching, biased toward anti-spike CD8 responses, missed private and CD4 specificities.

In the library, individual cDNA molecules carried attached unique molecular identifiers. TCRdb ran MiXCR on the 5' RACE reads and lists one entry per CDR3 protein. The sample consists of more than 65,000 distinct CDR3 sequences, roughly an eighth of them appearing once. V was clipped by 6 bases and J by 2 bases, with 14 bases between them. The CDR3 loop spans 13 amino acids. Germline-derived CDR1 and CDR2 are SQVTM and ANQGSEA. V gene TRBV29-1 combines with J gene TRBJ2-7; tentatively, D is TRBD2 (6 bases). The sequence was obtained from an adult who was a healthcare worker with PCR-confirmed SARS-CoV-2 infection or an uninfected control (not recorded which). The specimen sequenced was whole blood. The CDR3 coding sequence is TGCAGCGTCCGCGGGACCGCGGCCTACGAGCAGTACTTC. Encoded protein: CSVRGTAAYEQYF.